This record covers a single T cell receptor (beta chain). The data were obtained in a study of shared clonotypes between healthy human individuals. The length of the CDR3 is 16 residues. V shed 3 bases and J 2 bases; nucleotides not matched to a gene: 4. The germline V gene has CDR1 SGDLS and CDR2 YYNGEE. Some clones are missing from TCRdb's copy, which holds only in-frame ones; the method was immunoSEQ multiplex PCR. This repertoire shows about 1,500,000 clones, about 96% found once; its top ten account for 1.2%. The rearrangement joins TRBV9 to TRBJ2-5; TRBD2 matches at 13 bases. Sequenced input: naive CD4+ T cells sorted from blood. Subset indicated: CD45RA+ positively selected. The sequence was collected from a man aged 25-45 years in good health. Here the CDR3 reads CASSAPGLAGQETQYF. The CDR3 DNA sequence: TGTGCCAGCAGCGCCCCGGGACTAGCGGGGCAAGAGACCCAGTACTTC. Full variable domain (outside the CDR3, taken from reference TRBV9 and TRBJ2-5): DSGVTQTPKHLITATGQRVTLRCSPRSGDLSVYWYQQSLDQGLQFLIQYYNGEERAKGNILERFSAQQFPDLHSELNLSSLELGDSALYFCASSAPGLAGQETQYFGPGTRLLVL.